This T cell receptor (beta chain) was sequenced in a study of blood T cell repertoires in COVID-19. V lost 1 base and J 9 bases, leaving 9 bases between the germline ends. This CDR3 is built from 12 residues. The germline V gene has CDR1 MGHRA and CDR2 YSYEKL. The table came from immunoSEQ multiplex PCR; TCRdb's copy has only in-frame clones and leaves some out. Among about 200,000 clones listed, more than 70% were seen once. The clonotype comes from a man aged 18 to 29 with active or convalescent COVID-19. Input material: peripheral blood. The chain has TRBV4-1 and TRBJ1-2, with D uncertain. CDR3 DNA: TGCGCCAGCAGCCAAGTAGGGAGGAGCTACACCTTC. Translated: CASSQVGRSYTF.